The T cell receptor beta chain under discussion was sequenced for a study of cytotoxic CD8 clonotypes in ibrutinib-treated CLL. The study, taken as a whole, reports: Private clonotypes, not public ones, expanded at ibrutinib response.

V gave up 5 bases and J gave up 5 bases; unmatched junction bases: 8. CDR1 and CDR2 (germline): MGHRA, YSYEKL. The CDR3 runs 15 residues. Here immunoSEQ multiplex PCR was the method, and the copy in TCRdb shows in-frame clones only, minus some. Here the sample spans 200,000 to 250,000 clones, 79% being singletons. In the case of this clone: Antigen specificity is unknown.

Here the sequenced sample was PBMCs, taken after 12 months of ibrutinib treatment. This TCR came from a human donor with chronic lymphocytic leukemia. V gene TRBV4-1 combines with J gene TRBJ1-5; 8 nucleotides agree with TRBD1. DNA for the CDR3: TGCGCCAGCAGCTATCCGGACAGGGACGATCAGCCCCAGCATTTT. This sequence encodes CASSYPDRDDQPQHF.